The clone carrying this T cell receptor beta chain was counted ten times or more. Its antigen is unidentified. For donors with ophthalmopathy, the disease showed moderate-to-severe activity, reached CAS ≥3 and NOSPECS ≥4, and had lasted under 3 months. Diagnostic conclusions were grounded in clinical symptoms, serum thyroxine, TRAb, thyroid ultrasound and orbital computed tomography. PBMCs were isolated by Ficoll-Paque density gradient centrifugation, using roughly 10 ml of fresh peripheral blood as the starting material. The sample is drawn from a study of Graves' ophthalmopathy and Graves' hyperthyroidism. Findings and limits, study-wide: For predicting ophthalmopathy progression, the model had around 64% sensitivity and 72.22% specificity.

RNA transcripts were the template, and TCR beta CDR3 regions were amplified from them. An opening RT-PCR round employed HTBI primers and preceded a second-round multiplex PCR. TCRdb redid the calling of the multiplex PCR reads with MiXCR, one entry per CDR3 protein. The data hold under 350,000 distinct CDR3 sequences, with 15% to 20% observed a single time. CDR1 SGHVS and CDR2 FNYEAQ come from the germline V gene. This CDR3 region has 18 residues. V dropped 4 bases and J dropped 4; count of bases not matched to a gene: 16. The V call is TRBV7-6, the J call TRBJ1-3; TRBD1 matches at 7 bases. This TCR was sampled from an adult man with Graves' ophthalmopathy. Sequencing was done on a sample of peripheral blood. CDR3 sequence: CASSSSPSRQGEGNTIYF. Written as DNA, the CDR3 is TGTGCCAGCAGCTCTAGCCCCTCCCGACAGGGAGAAGGAAACACCATATATTTT. The full variable domain, with the rest looked up from reference TRBV7-6 and TRBJ1-3, is GAGVSQSPRYKVTKRGQDVALRCDPISGHVSLYWYRQALGQGPEFLTYFNYEAQQDKSGLPNDRFSAERPEGSISTLTIQRTEQRDSAMYRCASSSSPSRQGEGNTIYFGEGSWLTVV.